Listed here is a single T cell receptor beta chain. The data were taken from a study of shared clonotypes between healthy human individuals. This CDR3 has 14 amino acids. V lost 1 base and J 4 bases, leaving 9 bases between the germline ends. The germline gives CDR1 LNHNV, CDR2 YYDKDF (reference sequence). Libraries were prepared by immunoSEQ multiplex PCR; TCRdb keeps only in-frame clonotypes and omits some of them. In the table there are about 2.3 million clones, 92% of which are singletons. CD4+ cells yielded CD45RA+ naive and CD45RA-negative memory subsets. The TCR originated in a man aged 18 to 30 in good health. Some clones in this sample may be carry-over from other donors' samples. This chain joins TRBV15 and TRBJ2-3; D gene unclear. The specimen sequenced was naive CD4+ T cells from PBMCs. As for subset: CD45RA+ positively selected. CDR3 sequence reads: CATSRVQSPDTQYF. In nucleotides, the CDR3 is TGTGCCACCAGCAGAGTTCAGAGCCCAGATACGCAGTATTTT.